This T cell receptor (beta chain) appears in the sequencing data of a study of CD8+ T cells in alopecia areata. As to this clone: The antigen remains unidentified.

Reverse transcribed after extraction, RNA yielded cDNA as the sequencing template. This table comes from immunoSEQ multiplex PCR, and its TCRdb copy is limited to in-frame clones, with some not included. This table holds about 200,000 clones, 50% to 60% found once. Treatment reported: oral pan-JAK inhibitor, 5-10 mg twice daily. Study-level findings and limits: For baseline CD8+ expansion, any link to response stays uncertain with one nonresponder. Affected lesional scalp, above all in alopecia totalis/universalis, was more clonal than normal scalp.

The germline gives CDR1 SGHAT, CDR2 FQNNGV. V was clipped by 6 bases and J by 4 bases, with 12 bases between them. The CDR3 covers 14 residues. The sample was CD4+ T cells sorted from blood, taken at week 4, from a patient treated with tofacitinib. This chain uses TRBV11-2 with TRBJ2-2, with TRBD2 as a possible D gene (5 bases). The source is a human donor with alopecia areata. The CDR3 coding sequence is TGTGCCAGCAGTCGTTCCCGGGGCACCGGGGAGCTGTTTTTT. Encoded protein: CASSRSRGTGELFF.